This T cell receptor (beta chain) was observed in a study of blood T cell repertoires in COVID-19 (dated by TCRdb to between 2020 and 2021). Looking at the study overall: Collaborator samples came from the United States, Italy and Spain and covered acute and convalescent phases of COVID-19. Where available, HLA class I and class II types were taken from metadata supplied by the sample provider and were not determined by assay-based typing. Deeply sampled blood TCRbeta repertoires from subjects exposed to, actively infected with, or recovered from COVID-19 were included in the dataset. The prospective study material was composed of cDNA or gDNA derived from T cells, B-cell-depleted T cells, or PBMCs. The repertoires were made available in a free public database intended to serve as a resource for research on the immune response to SARS-CoV-2. Sample metadata almost always included a de-identified subject ID, COVID-19 status, age in years and sex. The samples were drawn from the first 160 participants of the ongoing ImmuneRACE study and from over 950 subjects provided by 6 global collaborators. What the research found in general, with its limitations: The amount of clinical and demographic metadata varied by source and participant and was provided uncurated.

V was cut back by 0 bases and J by 0 bases, leaving a gap of 7 bases between them. The germline V gene supplies CDR1 SGHRS and CDR2 YFSETQ. Counted from cysteine to phenylalanine, this CDR3 has 15 amino acids. Kept here is only the CDR3 DNA, which spans 45 bases and is read in frame from base 1. Collaborating institutions collected whole blood in K2EDTA tubes following their own protocols. For TCRbeta analysis, collaborators shipped samples in one of three forms: frozen whole blood, isolated PBMCs, or DNA extracted from either of those sample types. TCRbeta CDR3 regions were amplified from genomic DNA using the immunoSEQ Assay, a bias-controlled multiplex PCR. Per the source publication's procedure: Nucleated cell counts per sample were estimated from amplification of reference gene primers within the assay. To quantify the absolute abundance of each unique TCRbeta CDR3 rearrangement, sequence reads were collapsed and filtered. For each sample, productive Simpson clonality was calculated as the square root of Simpson's diversity index across productive rearrangements. TCRdb retrieved this table from immuneACCESS and kept in-frame rearrangements only. Not all clones are present; in checked studies, unresolved V genes account for under half, and no reason is known for the remainder. V, J and clone size reflect that table, while D and trimming were determined from the DNA. Counted in this sample were about 91,000 clones; about 76% of them appeared once. The ten largest clones capture around a tenth of the sample.

This clone was recorded a few times. Its antigen is still unknown. The sample holds no much larger clone one base away, and base qualities are not on file. This receptor chain uses TRBV5-1 and TRBJ2-1; the D segment could be TRBD2, given 6 matching bases. This TCR derives from a woman aged 80 or over with acute or convalescent COVID-19. Input material: peripheral blood. The CDR3 here reads CASSLVGGSYNEQFF. The DNA sequence is as follows: TGCGCCAGCAGCTTGGTGGGGGGCTCCTACAATGAGCAGTTCTTC. Here the CDR3 is joined to the reference TRBV5-1 and TRBJ2-1 genes, and the full variable domain is: KAGVTQTPRYLIKTRGQQVTLSCSPISGHRSVSWYQQTPGQGLQFLFEYFSETQRNKGNFPGRFSGRQFSNSRSEMNVSTLELGDSALYLCASSLVGGSYNEQFFGPGTRLTVL.